The entry below describes one T cell receptor (beta chain). This clonotype was counted ten times or more. There is no known antigen for this receptor. Per-base quality was not reported, and no clone a single base away is much larger than it. Libraries came from PCR. Sequencing was performed on an Illumina HiSeq 2500. Molecular barcoding was employed in the preparation of TCR libraries, with unique molecular identifiers being used to normalize TCRbeta repertoire quantification. TCRdb reprocessed the public reads (quality trimming at Q25 with fastp, clone calling with MiXCR) and kept in-frame beta chains. Under each unique CDR3 protein, matching rows form one entry showing the most common genes and DNA. Across this sample there are about 130,000 distinct CDR3 sequences, with 8.5% to 10% seen only once. The top ten hold 24% of the sample. From its cysteine to its phenylalanine, the CDR3 spans 16 amino acids. The kept DNA is CDR3 alone, 48 bases in frame from the first base. CDR1 and CDR2 were assigned from the germline V gene as SGHRS and YFSETQ. Germline trimming amounts to 4 bases on V and 3 bases on J, with 5 as the count of junction bases outside the gene matches.

The entry originates in a study of T-cell reconstitution after alpha-beta-depleted transplantation in children (TCRdb year 2016). As for the study more broadly: The study quantitatively tracked T-cell immune reconstitution after TCRalphabeta/CD19-depleted allogeneic hematopoietic cell transplantation in children using TCR repertoire profiling. Study-wide findings and limitations: The apparently early alphabetaT-cell count recovery about two months after transplant was reportedly dependent on only several hundred rapidly expanded clones derived from non-depleted graft cells. Over the following months the frequencies of hyperexpanded clones went down, and after one year T-cell counts and TCRbeta diversity were mostly credited to newly produced T cells. In some patients, high TCRbeta diversity at day 60 was attributed to recipient T cells and intrathymic progenitors that had survived conditioning.

The treatment or condition label here, explained by the study, means: allogeneic hematopoietic cell transplantation with graft depleted of TCRalphabeta T cells and CD19 B cells. TCRalphabeta/CD19-depleted allogeneic hematopoietic cell grafts were given to the transplant recipients, all of whom were children. The sequence is built from TRBV5-1 and TRBJ2-2, and TRBD2 matches 11 of the central bases. The material sequenced was PBMCs, mostly from graft donor cells, taken 180 days after TCRalphabeta/CD19-depleted stem cell transplant. The clonotype was recovered from a girl less than two years old who had a stem cell transplant for combined immunodeficiency, so the T cells may come from the graft donor. CDR3 region: CASSLSGREDTGELFF. The nucleotides are TGCGCCAGCAGCCTTAGCGGGAGGGAAGACACCGGGGAGCTGTTTTTT.